Listed below are T cell receptor beta chains from one sample, sequenced in a study of T cells in Graves' hyperthyroidism and ophthalmopathy. TCRdb recomputed calls from the multiplex PCR reads with MiXCR, one row per CDR3 protein. The sample has approximately 200,000 distinct CDR3 sequences, approximately 20% seen once. Source material: blood. The origin of the receptors is a man aged 35 to 55 with Graves' hyperthyroidism. Each CDR3 is given with its conserved first and last residue. The D gene is left open where the match is weak. The size of a clone is reported for some rows only, either as once, few or many, or as a class for expanded clones.

v_call	d_call	j_call	clone_size	cdr3_aa	cdr3_nt
TRBV6-1	.	TRBJ2-5	many	CASSPYAFGDQETQYF	TGTGCCAGCAGTCCATATGCTTTCGGAGACCAAGAGACCCAGTACTTC
TRBV6-2/TRBV6-3	.	TRBJ2-1	many	CASTKDGVSYNEQFF	TGTGCCAGCACCAAGGACGGGGTCTCCTACAATGAGCAGTTCTTC
TRBV7-2	.	TRBJ1-5	.	CASGPMISAPPQHF	TGTGCCAGCGGCCCTATGATATCCGCGCCGCCCCAGCATTTT
TRBV30	.	TRBJ1-3	many	CAWSEGIVSGNTIYF	TGTGCCTGGAGCGAGGGGATCGTCTCTGGAAACACCATATATTTT
TRBV9	.	TRBJ1-1	.	CTSSPGWVGVTEAFF	TGTACCAGCAGCCCCGGCTGGGTGGGAGTAACTGAAGCTTTCTTT
TRBV20-1	.	TRBJ2-7	many	CSASHLGATYEQYF	TGCAGTGCTAGTCACTTAGGGGCCACTTACGAGCAGTACTTC
TRBV30	TRBD1	TRBJ1-4	.	CAWGYARTGDFEKLFF	TGTGCCTGGGGGTACGCGCGGACAGGGGATTTTGAAAAACTGTTTTTT
TRBV7-7	.	TRBJ2-5	few	CASSADQTGEETQYF	TGTGCTAGCAGCGCAGACCAGACTGGGGAAGAGACCCAGTACTTC
TRBV6-1	.	TRBJ1-6	few	CASSEVGIYNSPLHF	TGTGCCAGCAGCGAAGTGGGTATTTATAATTCACCCCTCCACTTT
TRBV6-2/TRBV6-3	.	TRBJ1-5	many	CASSPGGGSNQPQHF	TGTGCCAGCAGCCCTGGTGGGGGAAGCAATCAGCCCCAGCATTTT
TRBV11-2	.	TRBJ1-6	.	CASSQALNSPLHF	TGTGCCAGCAGCCAAGCCCTTAATTCACCCCTCCACTTT
TRBV12-3/TRBV12-4	TRBD2	TRBJ2-5	many	CASRGGTSGAETQYF	TGTGCCAGCAGAGGAGGGACTAGCGGCGCAGAGACCCAGTACTTC
TRBV29-1	.	TRBJ2-7	many	CSVLRLAGRNEQYF	TGCAGCGTCCTCCGGTTGGCAGGGAGGAACGAGCAGTACTTC
TRBV7-9	.	TRBJ1-1	many	CASTPRGNTEAFF	TGTGCCAGCACCCCAAGGGGGAACACTGAAGCTTTCTTT
TRBV5-1	TRBD1	TRBJ2-5	.	CASSSAGTGEETQYF	TGCGCCAGCAGCTCAGCCGGGACAGGGGAAGAGACCCAGTACTTC
TRBV12-3/TRBV12-4	TRBD1	TRBJ2-5	many	CASSSTGVRETQYF	TGTGCCAGCAGTTCGACAGGGGTCCGGGAGACCCAGTACTTC
TRBV9	.	TRBJ2-2	few	CASSVNSYTGELFF	TGTGCCAGCAGCGTAAACTCGTACACCGGGGAGCTGTTTTTT
TRBV30	.	TRBJ1-5	many	CAWKRDRNQPQHF	TGTGCCTGGAAGCGGGACCGCAATCAGCCCCAGCATTTT
TRBV28	.	TRBJ2-4	many	CASSPLGEAKNIQYF	TGTGCCAGCAGTCCGTTGGGGGAAGCCAAAAACATTCAGTACTTC
TRBV27	TRBD2	TRBJ2-7	few	CASRRTSGGLDEQYF	TGTGCCAGCAGACGAACTAGCGGGGGGTTGGACGAGCAGTACTTC
TRBV29-1	TRBD1	TRBJ2-2	many	CSVVKGQPNTGELFF	TGCAGCGTAGTCAAGGGACAGCCGAACACCGGGGAGCTGTTTTTT
TRBV6-2/TRBV6-3	.	TRBJ2-7	many	CASSYSGAYEQYF	TGTGCCAGCAGTTATTCAGGGGCCTACGAGCAGTACTTC
TRBV9	.	TRBJ2-2	.	CASSVRGTNTGELFF	TGTGCCAGCAGCGTACGGGGGACGAACACCGGGGAGCTGTTTTTT
TRBV6-2/TRBV6-3	.	TRBJ2-7	many	CASSDPGGDSYEQYF	TGTGCCAGCAGTGACCCAGGTGGGGACTCCTACGAGCAGTACTTC
TRBV7-2	.	TRBJ2-5	.	CASSRVPWDPPGQETQYF	TGTGCCAGCAGCCGTGTCCCTTGGGACCCCCCCGGCCAAGAGACCCAGTACTTC
TRBV28	.	TRBJ1-4	many	CASSSGTLEKLFF	TGTGCCAGCAGTTCCGGGACACTTGAAAAACTGTTTTTT
TRBV20-1	TRBD2	TRBJ2-7	many	CSARRGGRSYEQYF	TGCAGTGCTCGGCGGGGGGGGAGATCCTACGAGCAGTACTTC
TRBV28	.	TRBJ1-2	many	CASSDQRAGDYGYTF	TGTGCCAGCAGCGACCAGAGGGCAGGAGACTATGGCTACACCTTC
TRBV2	.	TRBJ2-5	medium-sized	CASRWTDQETQYF	TGTGCCAGCAGGTGGACAGATCAAGAGACCCAGTACTTC
TRBV6-2/TRBV6-3	.	TRBJ2-2	few	CASRLGLNTGELFF	TGTGCCAGCAGATTGGGACTCAACACCGGGGAGCTGTTTTTT
TRBV11-3	.	TRBJ1-1	many	CASSLEASTEAFF	TGTGCCAGCAGCTTAGAGGCAAGTACTGAAGCTTTCTTT
TRBV7-2	TRBD1	TRBJ1-2	many	CASSIGTGGDGYTF	TGTGCCAGCAGCATTGGGACAGGGGGCGACGGCTACACCTTC
TRBV7-7	.	TRBJ2-5	many	CASSLSTLGGTQYF	TGTGCTAGCAGCTTATCGACTTTAGGAGGGACCCAGTACTTC
TRBV12-3/TRBV12-4	.	TRBJ2-5	many	CASSLGGGGLETQYF	TGTGCCAGCAGTTTAGGAGGGGGAGGCTTGGAGACCCAGTACTTC
TRBV6-1	.	TRBJ2-7	many	CASSERGGYTYEQYF	TGTGCCAGCAGTGAGAGAGGGGGGTACACCTACGAGCAGTACTTC
TRBV12-3/TRBV12-4	.	TRBJ2-3	.	CASSPWRGLTDTQYF	TGTGCCAGCAGTCCCTGGCGGGGGCTCACAGATACGCAGTATTTT
TRBV20-1	TRBD2	TRBJ2-7	few	CSARPSSGGDEQYF	TGCAGTGCCCGACCCTCTAGCGGGGGCGACGAGCAGTACTTC
TRBV2	.	TRBJ2-7	many	CASSEAPPPEQYF	TGTGCCAGCAGTGAAGCGCCTCCCCCCGAGCAGTACTTC
TRBV6-2/TRBV6-3	.	TRBJ2-5	.	CASSYPGSLQETQYF	TGTGCCAGCAGTTACCCGGGCAGCCTCCAAGAGACCCAGTACTTC